The present entry profiles one T cell receptor (beta chain) with its context. Other DNA sequences within the sample encode an identical CDR3. The data belong to a study of shared clonotypes between healthy human individuals. Study background: Donor composition was two women and a few men, aged 18 to 49.

Deep-level assay runs were performed. The table came from immunoSEQ multiplex PCR; TCRdb's copy has only in-frame clones and leaves some out. In the table there are millions of clones, roughly 91% of which are singletons. Naive CD8 cells comprised CD45RO-negative, CCR7-positively selected cells, excluding terminally differentiated effector memory CD45RA+ cells. The source of this sequence is a man aged 18 to 29 in good health. Some clones in this sample may be carry-over from other donors' samples. The sequenced sample consisted of naive CD8+ T cells from PBMCs.

The CDR3, as DNA: TGTGCCAGCAGTTTGGGCCGCGGGGGCACTGAAGCTTTCTTT. Translation: CASSLGRGGTEAFF. The chain employs TRBV27 and TRBJ1-1; a weak D match, TRBD1 (5 bases). Germline lookup yields CDR1 MNHEY and CDR2 SMNVEV (reference sequence). The CDR3 spans 14 residues. V gave up 3 bases and J gave up 4 bases, with 12 bases separating them.